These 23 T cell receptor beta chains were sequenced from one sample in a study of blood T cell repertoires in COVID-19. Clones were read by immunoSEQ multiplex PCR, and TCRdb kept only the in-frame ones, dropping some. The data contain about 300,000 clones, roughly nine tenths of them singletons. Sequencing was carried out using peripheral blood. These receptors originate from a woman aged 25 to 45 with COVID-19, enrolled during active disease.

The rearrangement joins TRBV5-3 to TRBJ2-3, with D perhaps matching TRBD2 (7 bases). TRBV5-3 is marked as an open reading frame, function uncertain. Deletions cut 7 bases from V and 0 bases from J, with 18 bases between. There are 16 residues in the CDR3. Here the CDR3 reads CARPSSRGPSTDTQYF. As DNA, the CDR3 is TGTGCCAGACCCTCCTCGCGGGGGCCCAGCACAGATACGCAGTATTTT.

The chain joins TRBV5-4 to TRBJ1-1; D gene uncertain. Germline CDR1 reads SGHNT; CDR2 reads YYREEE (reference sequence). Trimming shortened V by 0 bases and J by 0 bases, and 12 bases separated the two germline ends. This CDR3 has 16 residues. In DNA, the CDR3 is TGTGCCAGCAGCTTGGCCTTTAGTAGTATGAACACTGAAGCTTTCTTT. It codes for CASSLAFSSMNTEAFF. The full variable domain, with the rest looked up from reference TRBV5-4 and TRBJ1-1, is ETGVTQSPTHLIKTRGQQVTLRCSSQSGHNTVSWYQQALGQGPQFIFQYYREEENGRGNFPPRFSGLQFPNYSSELNVNALELDDSALYLCASSLAFSSMNTEAFFGQGTRLTVV.

The CDR3 DNA reads TGTGCCAGTAGGGTGGCAGGGCTGGCCAAAAACATTCAGTACTTC. Protein sequence: CASRVAGLAKNIQYF. This sequence joins TRBV19 and TRBJ2-4, with D perhaps TRBD1 (5 bases). Looked up from germline, CDR1 is LNHDA and CDR2 is SQIVND (reference sequence). The CDR3 sequence is 15 residues long. The V and J ends lost 6 bases and 1 base respectively, with 13 bases between them.

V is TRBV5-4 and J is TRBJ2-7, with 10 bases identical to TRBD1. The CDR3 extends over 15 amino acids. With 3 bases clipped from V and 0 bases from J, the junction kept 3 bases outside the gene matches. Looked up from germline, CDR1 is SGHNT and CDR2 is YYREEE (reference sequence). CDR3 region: CASSWDRGSSYEQYF. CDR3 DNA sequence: TGTGCCAGCAGCTGGGACAGGGGTAGCTCCTACGAGCAGTACTTC.

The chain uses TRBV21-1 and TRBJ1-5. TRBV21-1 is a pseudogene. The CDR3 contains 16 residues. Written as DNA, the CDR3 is TGTGCCAGCAGCAAAGTCGGGGGGAATAGCAATCAGCCCCAGCATTTT. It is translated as CASSKVGGNSNQPQHF.

CDR3 residues: CASSARGGYTF. The CDR3 coding sequence is TGTGCCAGCAGCGCCCGAGGGGGCTACACCTTC. V is TRBV5-5 and J is TRBJ1-2; D remains ambiguous. The germline V gene encodes CDR1 SGHKS and CDR2 YYEKEE (reference sequence). The CDR3 loop spans 11 amino acids. V dropped 4 bases and J dropped 8 bases, with 9 bases sitting between them.

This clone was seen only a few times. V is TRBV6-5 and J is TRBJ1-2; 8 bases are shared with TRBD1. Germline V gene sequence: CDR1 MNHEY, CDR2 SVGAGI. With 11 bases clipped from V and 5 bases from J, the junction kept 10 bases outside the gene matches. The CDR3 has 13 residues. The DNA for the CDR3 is TGTGCCGGTCAGGGGGCGGTCGGGTATGGCTACACCTTC. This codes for CAGQGAVGYGYTF.

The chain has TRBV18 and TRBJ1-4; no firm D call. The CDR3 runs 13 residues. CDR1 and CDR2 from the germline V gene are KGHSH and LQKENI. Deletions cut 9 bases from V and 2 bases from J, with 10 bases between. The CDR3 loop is CASLAGTNEKLFF. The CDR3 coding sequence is TGTGCCAGTCTCGCAGGCACTAATGAAAAACTGTTTTTT.

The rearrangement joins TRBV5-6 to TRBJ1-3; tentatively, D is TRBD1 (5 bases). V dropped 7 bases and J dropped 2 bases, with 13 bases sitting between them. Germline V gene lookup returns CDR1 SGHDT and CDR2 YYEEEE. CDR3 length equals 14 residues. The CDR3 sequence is CASSQQGAGNTIYF. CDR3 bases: TGTGCCAGCTCGCAGCAGGGCGCTGGAAACACCATATATTTT.

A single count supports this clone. CDR3: CASSAPRDRGNEQFF. In DNA form, the CDR3 reads TGTGCCAGTAGTGCCCCGCGAGACCGGGGTAATGAGCAGTTCTTC. The chain employs TRBV19 and TRBJ2-1; D is possibly TRBD2 (5 bases). Per the germline V gene, CDR1 is LNHDA and CDR2 is SQIVND (reference sequence). CDR3 length: 15 residues. The V gene lost 5 bases and the J gene lost 7 bases, with 18 bases spanning the gap.

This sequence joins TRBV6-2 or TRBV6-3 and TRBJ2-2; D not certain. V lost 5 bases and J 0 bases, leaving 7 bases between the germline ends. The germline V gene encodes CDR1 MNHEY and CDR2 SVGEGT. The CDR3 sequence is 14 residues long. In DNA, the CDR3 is TGTGCCAGCAGTCTTCTACCGAACACCGGGGAGCTGTTTTTT. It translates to CASSLLPNTGELFF.

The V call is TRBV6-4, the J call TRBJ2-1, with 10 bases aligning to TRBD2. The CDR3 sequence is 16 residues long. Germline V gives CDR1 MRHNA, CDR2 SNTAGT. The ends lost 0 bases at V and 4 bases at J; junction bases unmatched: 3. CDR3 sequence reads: CASSDSKRGGYNEQFF. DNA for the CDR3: TGTGCCAGCAGTGACTCGAAGCGGGGGGGGTACAATGAGCAGTTCTTC.

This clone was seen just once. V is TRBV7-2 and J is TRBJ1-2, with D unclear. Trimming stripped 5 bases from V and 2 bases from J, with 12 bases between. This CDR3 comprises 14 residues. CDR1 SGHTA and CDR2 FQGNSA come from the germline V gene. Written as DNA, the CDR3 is TGTGCCAGCAGCCGCCCCCTCGGGAACTATGGCTACACCTTC. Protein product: CASSRPLGNYGYTF.

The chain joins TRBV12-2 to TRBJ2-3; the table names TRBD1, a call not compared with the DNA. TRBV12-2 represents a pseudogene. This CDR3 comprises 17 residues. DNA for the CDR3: TGTGCAAGTCGCTTAGCTGTATCAGGGGCGCGAGGAGATACGCAGTATTTT. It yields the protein CASRLAVSGARGDTQYF.

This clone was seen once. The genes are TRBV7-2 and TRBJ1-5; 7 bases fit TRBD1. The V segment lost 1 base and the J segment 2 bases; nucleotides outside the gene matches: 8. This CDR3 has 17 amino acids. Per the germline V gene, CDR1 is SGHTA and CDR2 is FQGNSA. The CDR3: CASSLDAVTGGNQPQHF. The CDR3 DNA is TGTGCCAGCAGCTTAGACGCGGTAACAGGGGGCAATCAGCCCCAGCATTTT.

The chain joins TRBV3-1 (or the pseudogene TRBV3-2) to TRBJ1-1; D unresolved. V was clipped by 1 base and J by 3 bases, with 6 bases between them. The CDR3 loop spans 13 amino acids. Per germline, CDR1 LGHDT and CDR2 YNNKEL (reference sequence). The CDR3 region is CASSQGRHTEAFF. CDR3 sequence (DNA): TGTGCCAGCAGCCAAGGGAGGCACACTGAAGCTTTCTTT.

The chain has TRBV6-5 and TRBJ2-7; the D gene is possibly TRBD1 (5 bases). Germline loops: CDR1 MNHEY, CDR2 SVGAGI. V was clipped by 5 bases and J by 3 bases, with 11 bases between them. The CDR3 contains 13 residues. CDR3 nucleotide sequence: TGTGCCAGCAGTATACAGGTTAACTACGAGCAGTACGTC. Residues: CASSIQVNYEQYV.

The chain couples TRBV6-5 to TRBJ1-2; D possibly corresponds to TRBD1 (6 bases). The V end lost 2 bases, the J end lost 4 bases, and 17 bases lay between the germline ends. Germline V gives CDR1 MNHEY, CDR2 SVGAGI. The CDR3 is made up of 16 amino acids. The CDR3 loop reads CASSYGGLDGIYGYTF. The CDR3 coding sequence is TGTGCCAGCAGTTACGGGGGCTTAGACGGGATCTATGGCTACACCTTC.

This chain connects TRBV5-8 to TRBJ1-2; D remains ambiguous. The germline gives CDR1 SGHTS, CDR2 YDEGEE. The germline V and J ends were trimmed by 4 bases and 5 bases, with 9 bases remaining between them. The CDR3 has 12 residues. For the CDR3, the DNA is TGTGCCAGCAGCCTTGGAGGGTATGGCTACACCTTC. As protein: CASSLGGYGYTF.

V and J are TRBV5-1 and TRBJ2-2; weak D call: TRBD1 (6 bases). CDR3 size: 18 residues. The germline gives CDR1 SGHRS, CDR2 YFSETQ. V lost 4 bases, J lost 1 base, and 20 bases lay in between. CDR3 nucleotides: TGCGCCAGCAGCAAAGCCCCAGGGACACTCGAGAACACCGGGGAGCTGTTTTTT. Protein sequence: CASSKAPGTLENTGELFF.

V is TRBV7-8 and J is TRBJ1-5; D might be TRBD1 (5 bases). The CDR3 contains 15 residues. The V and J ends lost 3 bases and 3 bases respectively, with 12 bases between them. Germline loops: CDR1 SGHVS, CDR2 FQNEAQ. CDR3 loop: CASSLGGWANQPQHF. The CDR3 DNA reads TGTGCCAGCAGCTTGGGGGGTTGGGCCAATCAGCCCCAGCATTTT.

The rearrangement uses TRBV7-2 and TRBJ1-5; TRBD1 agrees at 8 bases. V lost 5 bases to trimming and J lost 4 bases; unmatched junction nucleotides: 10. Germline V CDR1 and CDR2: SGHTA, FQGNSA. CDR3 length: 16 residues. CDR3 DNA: TGTGCCAGCAGCGCACCGGACAGGGCGGGGAATCAGCCCCAGCATTTT. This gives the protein CASSAPDRAGNQPQHF.

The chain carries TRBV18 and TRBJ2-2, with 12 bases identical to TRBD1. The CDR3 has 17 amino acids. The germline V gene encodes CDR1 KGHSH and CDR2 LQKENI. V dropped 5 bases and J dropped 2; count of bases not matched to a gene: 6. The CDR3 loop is CASSAGTGGSNTGELFF. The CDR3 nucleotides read TGTGCCAGCTCAGCCGGGACAGGGGGCTCAAACACCGGGGAGCTGTTTTTT. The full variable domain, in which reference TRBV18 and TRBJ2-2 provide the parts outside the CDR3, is NAGVMQNPRHLVRRRGQEARLRCSPMKGHSHVYWYRQLPEEGLKFMVYLQKENIIDESGMPKERFSAEFPKEGPSILRIQQVVRGDSAAYFCASSAGTGGSNTGELFFGEGSRLTVL.